These 8 T cell receptor beta chains share one sample of origin, sequenced in a study of graft-versus-host responses after intestinal transplantation. TCRdb's table, derived via immunoSEQ multiplex PCR, lists solely in-frame clones and lacks some. There are about 88,000 clones in the sample; roughly nine tenths occur only once, and around 0.1% lies in the top ten. Their antigens are not known. Source: unstimulated CD4+ T cells sorted from spleen or lymph node cells, taken before intestinal transplant. The receptor source for this set is a human donor who received an intestinal transplant.

CDR3 bases: TGTGCCAGCACCCTGGGGCTTGCTGACTATGGCTACACCTTC. Protein product: CASTLGLADYGYTF. The V call is TRBV5-4, the J call TRBJ1-2, with D tentatively TRBD1 (5 bases). The CDR3 spans 14 residues. The V end was cut by 6 bases, the J end by 3 bases, with 15 bases between. CDR1 and CDR2 from the germline V gene are SGHNT and YYREEE (reference sequence).

V gene TRBV6-6 combines with J gene TRBJ1-4; D unclear. The CDR3 runs to 15 residues. The V end lost 6 bases, the J end lost 0 bases, and 11 bases lay between the germline ends. The germline CDR1 and CDR2 sequences are MNHNY and SVGAGI (reference sequence). CDR3 protein: CASSLGGATNEKLFF. The CDR3 coding sequence is TGTGCCAGCAGCTTAGGCGGCGCAACTAATGAAAAACTGTTTTTT.

This chain uses TRBV11-2 with TRBJ2-3, with 8 nucleotides matching TRBD2. Germline assignment: CDR1 SGHAT and CDR2 FQNNGV. This CDR3 region has 13 residues. The V gene end was trimmed by 6 bases and the J gene end by 5 bases; junction bases not matched to a gene: 4. CDR3 amino acids: CASSGTRLDTQYF. The DNA of the CDR3 is TGTGCCAGCAGTGGGACTAGGTTAGATACGCAGTATTTT.

The chain uses TRBV5-1 and TRBJ2-7, with 9 bases that match TRBD2. The CDR3 is 14 amino acids. V dropped 4 bases and J dropped 2; count of bases not matched to a gene: 4. CDR1 and CDR2 from the germline V gene are SGHRS and YFSETQ. CDR3: CASSRLAAAYEQYF. The CDR3 DNA follows: TGCGCCAGCAGCCGACTAGCGGCTGCCTACGAGCAGTACTTC.

The chain carries TRBV2 and TRBJ2-3; TRBD2 might be the D (6 bases). CDR3 length equals 14 residues. With 7 bases removed from V and 5 bases from J, the gap between germline ends came to 16 bases. The germline V gene has CDR1 SNHLY and CDR2 FYNNEI. CDR3 DNA: TGTGCCAGCAACCCGGGACTTACAATAGATACGCAGTATTTT. Its protein product is CASNPGLTIDTQYF. Drawing the rest from reference TRBV2 and TRBJ2-3, the complete variable domain is EPEVTQTPSHQVTQMGQEVILRCVPISNHLYFYWYRQILGQKVEFLVSFYNNEISEKSEIFDDQFSVERPDGSNFTLKIRSTKLEDSAMYFCASNPGLTIDTQYFGPGTRLTVL.

The chain joins TRBV7-3 to TRBJ2-5; TRBD2 matches at 10 bases. Germline-derived CDR1 and CDR2 are SGHTA and FQGTGA. The CDR3 length is 15 residues. With V trimmed by 5 bases and J by 5 bases, 8 bases remained unmatched. DNA of the CDR3: TGTGCCAGCAGCATCACAGCGGGGGGGATCGAGACCCAGTACTTC. Encoded protein: CASSITAGGIETQYF.

This chain uses TRBV29-1 with TRBJ1-2, with TRBD1 matching 7 bases. The V gene's germline CDR1 is SQVTM and CDR2 ANQGSEA. With V trimmed by 7 bases and J by 0 bases, 2 bases remained unmatched. This CDR3 region has 12 residues. The CDR3 reads CSGTGPNYGYTF. The CDR3, as DNA: TGCAGCGGGACAGGTCCTAACTATGGCTACACCTTC.

The chain couples TRBV19 to TRBJ2-7; 12 bases map to TRBD2. Germline CDR1 is LNHDA and CDR2 is SQIVND (reference sequence). The CDR3 contains 15 residues. Trimming at V came to 4 bases and at J to 5 bases, leaving 6 bases not matched to a gene. The CDR3 DNA is TGTGCCAGTAGTACCAGACTAGCGGGGGCCCACGAGCAGTACTTC. Translated, it gives CASSTRLAGAHEQYF.